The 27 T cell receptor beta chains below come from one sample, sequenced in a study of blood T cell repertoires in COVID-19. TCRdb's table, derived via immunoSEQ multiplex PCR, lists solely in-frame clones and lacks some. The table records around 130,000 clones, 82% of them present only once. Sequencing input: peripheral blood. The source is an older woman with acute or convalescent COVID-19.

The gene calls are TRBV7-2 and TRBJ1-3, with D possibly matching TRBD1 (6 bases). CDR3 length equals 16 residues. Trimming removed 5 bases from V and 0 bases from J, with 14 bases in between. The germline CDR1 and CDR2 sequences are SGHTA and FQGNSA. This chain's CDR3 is CASSGYRESSGNTIYF. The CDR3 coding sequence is TGTGCCAGCAGCGGGTACAGGGAAAGCTCTGGAAACACCATATATTTT.

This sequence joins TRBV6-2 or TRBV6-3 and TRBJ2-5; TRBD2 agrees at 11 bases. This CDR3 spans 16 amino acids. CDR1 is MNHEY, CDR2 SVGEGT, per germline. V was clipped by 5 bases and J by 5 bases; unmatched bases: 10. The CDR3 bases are TGTGCCAGCAGTCCCCTTAGCGGGGGGGCCCGCGAGACCCAGTACTTC. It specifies CASSPLSGGARETQYF.

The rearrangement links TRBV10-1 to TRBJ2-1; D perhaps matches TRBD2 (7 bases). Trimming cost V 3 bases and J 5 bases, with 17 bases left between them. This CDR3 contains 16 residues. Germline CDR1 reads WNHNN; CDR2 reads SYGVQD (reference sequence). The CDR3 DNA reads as TGCGCCAGCAGTGAATTTCGCGGGGGCCCCAACAATGAGCAGTTCTTC. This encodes CASSEFRGGPNNEQFF.

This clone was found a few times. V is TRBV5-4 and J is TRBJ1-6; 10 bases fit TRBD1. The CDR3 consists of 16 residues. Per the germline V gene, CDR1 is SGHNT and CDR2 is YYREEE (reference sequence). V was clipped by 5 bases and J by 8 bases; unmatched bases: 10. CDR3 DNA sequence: TGTGCCAGCAGAGAGGGCGGGACAGGGGCGTATTCACCCCTCCACTTT. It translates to CASREGGTGAYSPLHF.

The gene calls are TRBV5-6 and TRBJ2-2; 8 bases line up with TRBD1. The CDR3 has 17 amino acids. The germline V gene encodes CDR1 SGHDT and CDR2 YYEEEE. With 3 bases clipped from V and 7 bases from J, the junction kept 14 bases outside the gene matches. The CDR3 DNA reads TGTGCCAGCAGCTCAGTAGGACAGGGAATGTTGGGCGGGGAGCTGTTTTTT. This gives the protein CASSSVGQGMLGGELFF.

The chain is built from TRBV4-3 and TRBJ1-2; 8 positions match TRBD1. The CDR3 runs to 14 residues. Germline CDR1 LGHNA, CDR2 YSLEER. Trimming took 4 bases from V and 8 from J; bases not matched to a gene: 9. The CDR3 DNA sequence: TGCGCCAGCAGCCGAGATGACAGGGGCGAGGGCTACACCTTC. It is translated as CASSRDDRGEGYTF.

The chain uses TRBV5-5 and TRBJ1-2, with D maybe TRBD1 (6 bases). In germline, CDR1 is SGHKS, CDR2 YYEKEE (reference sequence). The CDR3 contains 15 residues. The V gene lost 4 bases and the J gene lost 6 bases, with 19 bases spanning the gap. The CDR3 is CASSPNGGGGDGYTF. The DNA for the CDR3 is TGTGCCAGCAGCCCCAACGGGGGGGGCGGGGATGGCTACACCTTC.

The CDR3 nucleotides read TGTGCCAGCAGCTTGGTACAGTCCACCGGGGAGCTGTTTTTT. This codes for CASSLVQSTGELFF. The V and J genes are TRBV5-4 and TRBJ2-2; D not resolved. Per the germline V gene, CDR1 is SGHNT and CDR2 is YYREEE (reference sequence). With 0 bases removed from V and 4 bases from J, the gap between germline ends came to 7 bases. The CDR3 covers 14 residues.

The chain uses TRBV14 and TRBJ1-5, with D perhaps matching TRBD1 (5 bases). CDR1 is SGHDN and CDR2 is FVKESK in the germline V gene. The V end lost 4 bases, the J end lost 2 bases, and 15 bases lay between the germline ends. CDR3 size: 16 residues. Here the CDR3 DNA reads TGTGCCAGCAGCCCACCTCGGTTAGGGGGCAATCAGCCCCAGCATTTT. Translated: CASSPPRLGGNQPQHF.

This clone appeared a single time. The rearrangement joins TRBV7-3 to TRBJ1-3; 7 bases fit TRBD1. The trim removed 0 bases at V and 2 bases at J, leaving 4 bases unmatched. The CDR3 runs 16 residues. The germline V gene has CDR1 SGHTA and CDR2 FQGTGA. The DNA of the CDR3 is TGTGCCAGCAGCTTAACCGGGACAGCAGCTGGAAACACCATATATTTT. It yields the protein CASSLTGTAAGNTIYF. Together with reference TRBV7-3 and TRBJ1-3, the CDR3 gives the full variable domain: GAGVSQTPSNKVTEKGKYVELRCDPISGHTALYWYRQSLGQGPEFLIYFQGTGAADDSGLPNDRFFAVRPEGSVSTLKIQRTERGDSAVYLCASSLTGTAAGNTIYFGEGSWLTVV.

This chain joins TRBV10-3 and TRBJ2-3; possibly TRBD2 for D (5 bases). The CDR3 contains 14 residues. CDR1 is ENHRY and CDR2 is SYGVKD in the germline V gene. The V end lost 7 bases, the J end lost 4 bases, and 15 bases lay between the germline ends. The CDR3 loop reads CAIKLDSTADTQYF. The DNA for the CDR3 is TGTGCCATCAAGTTGGACTCGACCGCAGATACGCAGTATTTT.

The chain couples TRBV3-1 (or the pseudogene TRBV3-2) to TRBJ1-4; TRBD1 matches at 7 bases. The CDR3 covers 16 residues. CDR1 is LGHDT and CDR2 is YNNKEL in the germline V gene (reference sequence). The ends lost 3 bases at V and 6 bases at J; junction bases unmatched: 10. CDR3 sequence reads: CASSHPGQAVDEKLFF. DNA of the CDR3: TGTGCCAGCAGCCACCCTGGACAGGCCGTTGATGAAAAACTGTTTTTT.

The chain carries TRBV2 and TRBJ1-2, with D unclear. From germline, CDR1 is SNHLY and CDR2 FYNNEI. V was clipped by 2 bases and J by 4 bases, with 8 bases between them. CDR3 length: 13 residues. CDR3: CASSEKQFYGYTF. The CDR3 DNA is TGTGCCAGCAGTGAAAAACAGTTCTATGGCTACACCTTC.

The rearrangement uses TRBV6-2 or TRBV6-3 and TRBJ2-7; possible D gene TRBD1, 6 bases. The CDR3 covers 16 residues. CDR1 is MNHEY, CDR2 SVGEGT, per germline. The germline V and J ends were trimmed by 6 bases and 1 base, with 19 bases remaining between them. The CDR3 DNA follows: TGTGCCAGCAGCCCCGAGACAGGATTGAAATCCTACGAGCAGTACTTC. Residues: CASSPETGLKSYEQYF.

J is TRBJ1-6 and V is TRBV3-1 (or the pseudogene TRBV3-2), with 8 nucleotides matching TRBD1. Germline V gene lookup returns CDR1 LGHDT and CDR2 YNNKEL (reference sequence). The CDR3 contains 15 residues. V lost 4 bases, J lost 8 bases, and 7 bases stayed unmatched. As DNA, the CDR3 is TGTGCCAGCAGCCCTAGGACAGGGAGGTATTCACCCCTCCACTTT. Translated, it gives CASSPRTGRYSPLHF.

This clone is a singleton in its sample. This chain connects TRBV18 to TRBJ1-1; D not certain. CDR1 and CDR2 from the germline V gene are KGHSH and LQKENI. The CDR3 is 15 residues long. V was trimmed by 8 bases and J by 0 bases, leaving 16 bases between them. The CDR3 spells CASTQSGVMNTEAFF. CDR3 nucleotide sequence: TGTGCCAGCACACAATCCGGGGTCATGAACACTGAAGCTTTCTTT.

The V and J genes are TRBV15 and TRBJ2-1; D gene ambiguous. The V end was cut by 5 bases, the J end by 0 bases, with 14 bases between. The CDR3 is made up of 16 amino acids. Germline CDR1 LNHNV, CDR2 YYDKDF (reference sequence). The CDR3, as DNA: TGTGCCACCAGCGTCGCAGGAAAGAGCTCCTACAATGAGCAGTTCTTC. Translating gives CATSVAGKSSYNEQFF. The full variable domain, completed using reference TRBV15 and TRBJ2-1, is DAMVIQNPRYQVTQFGKPVTLSCSQTLNHNVMYWYQQKSSQAPKLLFHYYDKDFNNEADTPDNFQSRRPNTSFCFLDIRSPGLGDTAMYLCATSVAGKSSYNEQFFGPGTRLTVL.

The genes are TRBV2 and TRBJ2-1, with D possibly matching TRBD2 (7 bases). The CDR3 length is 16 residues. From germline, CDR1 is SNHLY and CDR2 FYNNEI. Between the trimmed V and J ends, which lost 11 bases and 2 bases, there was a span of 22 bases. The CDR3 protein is CARAGAGGPAYNEQFF. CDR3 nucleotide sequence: TGTGCCCGCGCGGGGGCGGGCGGCCCTGCCTACAATGAGCAGTTCTTC. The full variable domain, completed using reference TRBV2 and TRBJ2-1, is EPEVTQTPSHQVTQMGQEVILRCVPISNHLYFYWYRQILGQKVEFLVSFYNNEISEKSEIFDDQFSVERPDGSNFTLKIRSTKLEDSAMYFCARAGAGGPAYNEQFFGPGTRLTVL.

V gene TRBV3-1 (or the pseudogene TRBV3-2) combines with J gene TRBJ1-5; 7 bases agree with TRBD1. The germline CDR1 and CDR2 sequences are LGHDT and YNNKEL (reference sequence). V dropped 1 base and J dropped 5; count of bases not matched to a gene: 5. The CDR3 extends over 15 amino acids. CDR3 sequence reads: CASSQGDREDQPQHF. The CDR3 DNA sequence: TGTGCCAGCAGCCAAGGGGACAGAGAGGATCAGCCCCAGCATTTT.

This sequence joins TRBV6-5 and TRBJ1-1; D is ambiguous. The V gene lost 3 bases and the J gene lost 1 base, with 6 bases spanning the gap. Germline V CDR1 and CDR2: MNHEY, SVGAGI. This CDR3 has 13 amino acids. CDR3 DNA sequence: TGTGCCAGCAGTTATGAGCCGAACACTGAAGCTTTCTTT. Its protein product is CASSYEPNTEAFF.

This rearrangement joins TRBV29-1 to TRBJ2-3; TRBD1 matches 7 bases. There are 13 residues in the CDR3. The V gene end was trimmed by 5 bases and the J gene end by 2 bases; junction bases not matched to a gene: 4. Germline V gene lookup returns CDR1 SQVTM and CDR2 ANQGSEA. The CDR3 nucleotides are TGCAGCGTTCAGGGGGTATACACAGATACGCAGTATTTT. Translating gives CSVQGVYTDTQYF.

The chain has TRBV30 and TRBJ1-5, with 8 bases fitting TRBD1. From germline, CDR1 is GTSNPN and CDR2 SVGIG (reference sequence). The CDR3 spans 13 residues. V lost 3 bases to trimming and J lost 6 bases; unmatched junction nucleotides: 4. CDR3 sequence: CAWRGQEGQPQHF. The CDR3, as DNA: TGTGCCTGGAGGGGACAGGAGGGTCAGCCCCAGCATTTT.

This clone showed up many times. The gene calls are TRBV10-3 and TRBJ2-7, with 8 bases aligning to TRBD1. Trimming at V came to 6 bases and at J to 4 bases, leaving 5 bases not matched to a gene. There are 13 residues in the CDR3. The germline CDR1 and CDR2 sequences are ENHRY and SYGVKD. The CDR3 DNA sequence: TGTGCCATCAGCGCAGGGGGCGGGTACGAGCAGTACTTC. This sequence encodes CAISAGGGYEQYF.

The CDR3 DNA follows: TGTGCCAGCAGCCAAGCTGCGATGGGCCCACAGGGAGTGCCTTCAGGGCCCCAGCATTTT. Its translation: CASSQAAMGPQGVPSGPQHF. The genes are TRBV3-1 (or the pseudogene TRBV3-2) and TRBJ1-5, with a possible D match to TRBD1 (6 bases). CDR1 is LGHDT and CDR2 is YNNKEL in the germline V gene (reference sequence). The CDR3 loop spans 20 amino acids. The V gene lost 1 base and the J gene lost 9 bases, with 31 bases spanning the gap.

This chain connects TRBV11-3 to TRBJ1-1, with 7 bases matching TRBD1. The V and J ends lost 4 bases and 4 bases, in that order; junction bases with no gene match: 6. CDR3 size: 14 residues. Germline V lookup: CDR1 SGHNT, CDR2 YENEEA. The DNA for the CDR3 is TGTGCCAGCAGCTCGGAAACAGGGGCCACTGAAGCTTTCTTT. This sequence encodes CASSSETGATEAFF.

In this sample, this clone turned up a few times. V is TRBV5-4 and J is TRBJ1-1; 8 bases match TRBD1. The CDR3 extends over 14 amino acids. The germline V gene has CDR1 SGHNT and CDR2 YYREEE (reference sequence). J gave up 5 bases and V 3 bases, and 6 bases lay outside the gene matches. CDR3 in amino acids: CASSSSGGGTEAFF. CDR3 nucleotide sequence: TGTGCCAGCAGCTCTTCAGGGGGCGGGACTGAAGCTTTCTTT.

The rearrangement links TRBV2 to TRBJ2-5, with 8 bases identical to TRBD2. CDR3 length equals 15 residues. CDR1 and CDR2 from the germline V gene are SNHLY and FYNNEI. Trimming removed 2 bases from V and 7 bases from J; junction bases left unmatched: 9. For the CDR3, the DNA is TGTGCCAGCAGTGAAATTAGCGGGGTAGCGGGGACCCAGTACTTC. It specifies CASSEISGVAGTQYF.